This T cell receptor beta chain was captured by sequencing in a study of blood T cells in healthy people across ages (dated by TCRdb to between 2014 and 2017). As for the study more broadly: In model experiments, roughly one uniquely barcoded TCR beta cDNA molecule per two T cells was captured by template switching. Using deep sequencing normalized with unique cDNA molecular identifiers, the study measured how TCR beta repertoire diversity changes with age. Donors were grouped into four age groups: young (average 16 years), middle-aged (over 35), aged (around 62) and long-lived (approximately 82). To avoid experimental bias, donors of different ages were distributed randomly across sequencing lanes. Two additional independent replicas of 1 million unique cDNA reads from the same blood draw were analyzed for two donors (one aged 18 to 29 and one aged 80 or older).

Libraries were constructed by 5' RACE. Sequencing relied on an Illumina HiSeq 2500. A second PCR of about 7 to 12 cycles was run with a J-beta primer mix and a sample-barcoded 5' primer. Each TCR beta cDNA molecule received a unique molecular identifier from a template-switch 5' adaptor carrying 12 random nucleotides. Each sample yielded at least 2.5 million CDR3-containing paired-end reads. All of the RNA was converted into first-strand cDNA using the Mint cDNA synthesis kit, with a TRBC-specific oligonucleotide serving as the primer. After uracil-DNA glycosylase treatment, a first 18-cycle PCR used universal primers M1SS and BC2_uni_R on all cDNA. The paper's processing steps were these. Each sample was normalized by randomly selecting 1 million high-quality reads, each carrying a distinct molecular identifier. Instead of being binned into consensus sequences, reads with shared molecular identifiers were discarded. MiTCR, with a Q25 quality threshold and the strictest error-elimination algorithm, was used for CDR3 identification, clonotype clustering and error correction. A nonparametric unseen species model using Euler transformation provided a lower-bound estimate of total TCR beta diversity. TCRdb trimmed the raw reads at Q25, called clones with MiXCR and kept productive beta chains. Each record represents a unique CDR3 protein, reported with the most common genes and DNA among its rows. Clone size and V and J calls follow TCRdb, not the original study. The sample yields around 690,000 distinct CDR3 sequences; around three fifths were counted once. The ten largest clones take up approximately 37% of the sample.

What the work shows at the level of the full study, not this receptor alone: There was a strong correlation between observed TCR beta diversity and the percentage of naive T cells measured by flow cytometry. Compared with the aged group, the long-lived group had more naive CD4+ T cells, fewer expanded clones and increased TCR diversity, suggesting age selection. Donor CMV infection status was unknown, potentially confounding age-related changes in expanded clonotypes. Total diversity estimates from one million sequenced T cells were considered lower bounds and underestimates. As age increased, observed TCR beta diversity per million T cells dropped in a roughly linear way, and a significant reduction was already evident by age 40. Since profiling was done on bulk unsorted PBMCs, naive and antigen-experienced compartments could not be conclusively compared.

The donors were roughly 40 Caucasian individuals from Russia, aged roughly 6 to 90 years, who were systemically healthy. Each donor gave ten milliliters of peripheral blood, drawn into EDTA-treated Vacutainer tubes. Ficoll-Paque density-gradient centrifugation was used to isolate PBMCs, with at least 7 million obtained per sample. Total RNA, at least 6 micrograms per sample, was extracted from PBMCs with Trizol reagent. Naive CD45RAhigh/CD27high T cell percentages were measured by flow cytometry on a PBMC aliquot from every donor. Points on this clonotype: Its target antigen remains unknown. One base away there is no much larger clone; base qualities are not given.

The germline V gene supplies CDR1 MDHEN and CDR2 SYDVKM. The CDR3 spans 17 residues, from the cysteine through the phenylalanine. Only the CDR3 region is kept as DNA, spanning 51 bases read in frame from base 1. Between the V and J ends, shortened by 6 bases and 4 bases respectively, the junction contains 22 bases. The receptor comes from a man aged 60-69 years in good health. The chain links TRBV28 with TRBJ2-1; TRBD2 could be the D gene, as 7 bases match. Sample: blood. At the DNA level, the sequence is TGTGCCAGCAGCCCCGAGGGGGGGGAGGTTTGGTACAATGAGCAGTTCTTC. This translates into CASSPEGGEVWYNEQFF. The CDR3 plus the reference TRBV28 and TRBJ2-1 genes for the other parts give the full variable domain: DVKVTQSSRYLVKRTGEKVFLECVQDMDHENMFWYRQDPGLGLRLIYFSYDVKMKEKGDIPEGYSVSREKKERFSLILESASTNQTSMYLCASSPEGGEVWYNEQFFGPGTRLTVL.